The clone carrying this T cell receptor beta chain has only a few counts. MiXCR was run by TCRdb on the RT-PCR reads, yielding one entry per CDR3 protein. There are about 680,000 distinct CDR3 sequences in the sample; approximately 15% occur only once, and roughly 3.6% lies in the top ten. The CDR3 has 15 residues. V lost 5 bases to trimming and J lost 3 bases, with 16 bases between them. Germline lookup yields CDR1 LNHDA and CDR2 SQIVND (reference sequence). The chain uses TRBV19 and TRBJ1-2, with D possibly being TRBD1 (5 bases). The source material was memory CD4+ T cells from blood. This receptor was obtained from a female donor in good health, serving as a healthy control. The CDR3 DNA reads as TGTGCCAGTAGTCCGCAGATGGGGCTACACTATGGCTACACCTTC. Its translation is CASSPQMGLHYGYTF.